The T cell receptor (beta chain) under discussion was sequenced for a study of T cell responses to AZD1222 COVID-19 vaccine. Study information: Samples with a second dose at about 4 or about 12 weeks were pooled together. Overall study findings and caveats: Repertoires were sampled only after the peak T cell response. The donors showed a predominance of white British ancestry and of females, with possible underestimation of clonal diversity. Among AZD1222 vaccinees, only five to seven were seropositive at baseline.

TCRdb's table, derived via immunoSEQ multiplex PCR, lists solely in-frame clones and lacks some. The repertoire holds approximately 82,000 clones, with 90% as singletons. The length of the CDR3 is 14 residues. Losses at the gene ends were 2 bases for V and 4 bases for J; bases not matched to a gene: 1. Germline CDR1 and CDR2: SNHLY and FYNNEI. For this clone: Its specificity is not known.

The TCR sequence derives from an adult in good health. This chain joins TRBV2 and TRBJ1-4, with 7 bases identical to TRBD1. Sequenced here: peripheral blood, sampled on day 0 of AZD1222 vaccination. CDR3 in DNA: TGTGCCAGCAGTGAACCAGGGGGTAATGAAAAACTGTTTTTT. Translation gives CASSEPGGNEKLFF.